The following is a TCR beta chain sequence with its context. The germline V gene encodes CDR1 DFQATT and CDR2 SNEGSKA (reference sequence). The CDR3 consists of 17 residues. This sample stems from a study of T cells expressing NK-cell markers. On the study more broadly: The eight sequenced donors comprised seven who were HCMV-seropositive and one who was seronegative.

For TCR beta, cDNA was produced by 5'RACE template switching with UMIs. TCRdb reanalyzed the 5' RACE reads, giving one entry per CDR3 protein sequence and no DNA. The table lists about 540,000 distinct CDR3 sequences. This clonotype was obtained from a man aged 18-30 years in good health. The rearrangement links TRBV20-1 to TRBJ2-2; TCRdb names TRBD1, which stays unverified in the absence of DNA. Input material: blood T cells: a sorted CD56 or NKG2C T cell subset, CD4+ or CD8+ T cells, or bulk PBMC T cells (not recorded which). The CDR3 here is CSARGVRGAASTGELFF.